Each of the 14 T cell receptor beta chains below was sequenced from the same sample in a study of shared clonotypes between healthy human individuals (dated by TCRdb to 2020 to 2021). Libraries were built with the immunoSEQ multiplex PCR assay. This immuneACCESS table, as held by TCRdb, lists in-frame sequences with V and J called but not all clones. Of the missing ones, under half trace to an unresolved V gene in checked studies; the others have no known cause. The sample yields millions of clones; roughly 94% were counted once. Around 0.13% of the sample is taken by the ten largest. Sequencing used naive CD4+ T cells sorted from blood. The sample's cell subset or site, from its label and the paper: CD45RA+ positively selected. The source is a young man in good health.

The V call is TRBV7-9, the J call TRBJ1-1, with unresolved D. Germline V gene sequence: CDR1 SEHNR, CDR2 FQNEAQ (reference sequence). The CDR3 runs 13 residues. Trimming shortened V by 1 base and J by 4 bases, and 7 bases separated the two germline ends. CDR3: CASSLVSTTEAFF. CDR3 sequence (DNA): TGTGCCAGCAGCTTAGTATCGACCACTGAAGCTTTCTTT.

Note on this clone: The germline gene is not matched at one end of the junction; a read error may be the cause. The rearrangement joins TRBV9 to TRBJ1-2, with TRBD1 as a possible D gene (5 bases). From germline, CDR1 is SGDLS and CDR2 YYNGEE. This CDR3 is built from 12 residues. In DNA form, the CDR3 reads TGTGCCAGCAGCGCACCCCGGGCCCCGGGGGCCTTC. It codes for CASSAPRAPGAF. Filled out from reference TRBV9 and TRBJ1-2, the complete variable domain reads DSGVTQTPKHLITATGQRVTLRCSPRSGDLSVYWYQQSLDQGLQFLIQYYNGEERAKGNILERFSAQQFPDLHSELNLSSLELGDSALYFCASSAPRAPGAFGSGTRLTVV.

This clone has just one count. Distinct nucleotide sequences in the sample also encode this CDR3. J is TRBJ2-7 and V is TRBV15; D is ambiguous. The CDR3 loop spans 14 amino acids. Germline lookup yields CDR1 LNHNV and CDR2 YYDKDF (reference sequence). Trimming removed 0 bases at V and 4 bases at J, with 10 bases between. CDR3 sequence reads: CATSRDLLGYEQYF. The CDR3 coding sequence is TGTGCCACCAGCAGAGATCTATTGGGGTACGAGCAGTACTTC.

The chain carries TRBV5-4 and TRBJ2-4; 8 nucleotides align to TRBD2. With 0 bases clipped from V and 8 bases from J, the junction kept 4 bases outside the gene matches. This CDR3 comprises 14 residues. From germline, CDR1 is SGHNT and CDR2 YYREEE (reference sequence). The DNA of the CDR3 is TGTGCCAGCAGCTTGGCCGGGAGGGGAGACATTCAGTACTTC. Protein product: CASSLAGRGDIQYF.

The chain is built from TRBV5-1 and TRBJ1-3, with 10 bases that match TRBD1. Trimming cost V 4 bases and J 0 bases; bases outside gene matches: 7. This CDR3 comprises 17 residues. Germline values: CDR1 SGHRS, CDR2 YFSETQ. CDR3 DNA sequence: TGCGCCAGCAGCAAGCGACAGGGGGCGAGCTCTGGAAACACCATATATTTT. As protein: CASSKRQGASSGNTIYF.

The chain recombines TRBV2 with TRBJ2-2; D not resolved. Germline CDR1 SNHLY, CDR2 FYNNEI. This CDR3 is built from 13 residues. V lost 6 bases and J lost 3, with 8 bases in between. The CDR3 sequence is CASRSSYTGELFF. In nucleotides, the CDR3 is TGTGCCAGCAGGTCTTCGTACACCGGGGAGCTGTTTTTT.

The V gene is TRBV28, the J gene TRBJ2-7, with 10 bases matching TRBD2. Looked up from germline, CDR1 is MDHEN and CDR2 is SYDVKM. CDR3 length: 14 amino acids. Trimming cost V 5 bases and J 4 bases; bases outside gene matches: 5. CDR3 amino acids: CASSPPGLAYEQYF. CDR3 nucleotides: TGTGCCAGCAGTCCTCCGGGACTAGCGTACGAGCAGTACTTC.

Of note for this clone: Other nucleotide sequences from this sample produce the same CDR3. The chain carries TRBV7-2 and TRBJ2-7; D is undetermined. Germline lookup yields CDR1 SGHTA and CDR2 FQGNSA. Trimming removed 1 base at V and 2 bases at J, with 6 bases between. CDR3 length: 13 amino acids. CDR3 coding DNA: TGTGCCAGCAGCTTAGTTCTCACCTACGAGCAGTACTTC. It yields the protein CASSLVLTYEQYF.

The chain links TRBV9 to TRBJ2-2, with 9 bases lining up with TRBD1. Germline V gene sequence: CDR1 SGDLS, CDR2 YYNGEE. Germline trimming cut 8 bases from V and 5 bases from J; bases unmatched to any gene: 10. The CDR3 totals 15 residues. The CDR3 region has the DNA TGTGCCAGTCATCGGGACAGGGAAGATACCGGGGAGCTGTTTTTT. Protein product: CASHRDREDTGELFF.

The gene calls are TRBV4-1 and TRBJ2-3; no clear D gene. V dropped 0 bases and J dropped 2 bases, with 12 bases sitting between them. Germline V gene data show CDR1 as MGHRA and CDR2 as YSYEKL. CDR3 length equals 16 residues. The CDR3 is CASSQEGSRPTDTQYF. The CDR3 nucleotides read TGCGCCAGCAGCCAAGAGGGCTCTAGGCCCACAGATACGCAGTATTTT.

Remarks on this clone: The same CDR3 is also encoded by other DNA sequences in this sample. The chain joins TRBV11-3 to TRBJ2-6; no clear D gene. The CDR3 extends over 13 amino acids. Germline CDR1 reads SGHNT; CDR2 reads YENEEA. Trimming stripped 6 bases from V and 3 bases from J, with 6 bases between. The CDR3 sequence: CASSLNGANVLTF. DNA for the CDR3: TGTGCCAGCAGTTTAAATGGGGCCAACGTCCTGACTTTC.

This chain connects TRBV11-3 to TRBJ2-1; D tentatively reads TRBD1 or TRBD2 (6 bases each). Germline V gives CDR1 SGHNT, CDR2 YENEEA. The V end lost 5 bases, the J end lost 9 bases, and 17 bases lay between the germline ends. This CDR3 comprises 14 residues. CDR3 sequence (DNA): TGTGCCAGCAGCGCTATGGGGGGCCAGGGTGAGCAGTTCTTC. Encoded protein: CASSAMGGQGEQFF.

This sequence joins TRBV30 and TRBJ2-7; 7 bases are a match to TRBD2. This CDR3 is 13 amino acids long. V gave up 7 bases and J gave up 4 bases; unmatched junction bases: 10. The germline gives CDR1 GTSNPN, CDR2 SVGIG (reference sequence). For the CDR3, the DNA is TGTGCCTATAGTCTGGGAGGGACTTACGAGCAGTACTTC. Amino acids: CAYSLGGTYEQYF.

The chain carries TRBV6-5 and TRBJ2-5; D may correspond to TRBD1 or TRBD2 (5 bases each). CDR1 is MNHEY, CDR2 SVGAGI, per germline. Between the trimmed V and J ends, which lost 0 bases and 4 bases, there was a span of 15 bases. The CDR3 sequence is 16 residues long. In DNA, the CDR3 is TGTGCCAGCAGTTACTCACAGGAACTGGGGGTAGAGACCCAGTACTTC. Translation: CASSYSQELGVETQYF.